This T cell receptor beta chain was profiled in a study of blood T cell repertoires in COVID-19 (dated by TCRdb to the early 2020s). Background on the whole study: The collaborator samples originated in the United States, Italy and Spain and spanned the acute and convalescent phases of COVID-19. Deeply sampled blood TCRbeta repertoires from subjects exposed to, actively infected with, or recovered from COVID-19 were included in the dataset. The samples were drawn from two sources: the first 160 participants of the ongoing ImmuneRACE study, and some 1,300 subjects contributed by 6 global collaborators. A de-identified subject ID, COVID-19 status, age in years and sex were almost always included in the sample metadata. The repertoires were made available in a free public database intended to serve as a resource for research on the immune response to SARS-CoV-2. The prospective study material was composed of cDNA or gDNA derived from T cells, B-cell-depleted T cells, or PBMCs. Where available, HLA class I and class II types were obtained from metadata supplied by the sample provider rather than from assay-based typing. Results and caveats for the whole study, not just this receptor: How much clinical and demographic metadata was included differed by source and by participant, and the metadata was provided uncurated.

From cysteine to phenylalanine, the CDR3 is 16 amino acids long. Left in the record is the CDR3 DNA by itself, 48 bases read in frame from the first base. CDR1 and CDR2, looked up from the germline V gene, are SGHDN and FVKESK. V gives up 1 base and J gives up 0 bases, and the segment between their germline ends measures 12 bases. The immunoSEQ Assay, a bias-controlled multiplex PCR, was used to amplify TCRbeta CDR3 regions from genomic DNA. Concerning the study's data processing: The number of nucleated cells in each sample was estimated by amplification of reference gene primers within the assay. To quantify the absolute abundance of each unique TCRbeta CDR3 rearrangement, sequence reads were collapsed and filtered. For each sample, productive Simpson clonality was calculated as the square root of Simpson's diversity index across productive rearrangements. What TCRdb holds here is the immuneACCESS table cut down to in-frame rearrangements. Part of the clones is not present; checked against another copy, under half of the missing clones reflect an unresolved V gene, and the others are unexplained. V and J calls and clone size come straight from that table; D and trimming were deduced from the DNA. Across this sample there are some 410,000 clones, with approximately 90% seen only once. In total, the top ten clones hold around 0.95% of the sample.

As for this clone: What this receptor recognizes is not known. The record has no base qualities; no much larger clone is one base away.

Participants in the prospective study were enrolled through a virtual design, were aged about 18 to 100 years, and lived in 24 United States geographic areas. In the prospective study, participants were assigned to cohorts based on the clinical history participants reported in a screening survey and a study questionnaire. In the prospective study, mobile phlebotomists collected whole blood, serum and a nasopharyngeal or oropharyngeal swab from each participant. Participants in the prospective study had the option to provide additional blood draws and questionnaires over a roughly 2-month period. Before DNA extraction, blood samples from the prospective study were shipped at room temperature or frozen.

The sequence links TRBV14 to TRBJ1-1; TRBD1 could be the D gene, as 6 bases match. The sequence was obtained from a woman under 40 with acute COVID-19. The material sequenced was PBMCs or T cells enriched from blood (not recorded which). The CDR3 in this case is CASSQGQGYVNTEAFF. The nucleotides read TGTGCCAGCAGCCAAGGGCAGGGGTACGTGAACACTGAAGCTTTCTTT.